Below, one TCR beta chain is given with its context. The target antigen is unknown. This entry is derived from a study of identical twins. General observations from the study: Donors were not followed over many years; analysis was cross-sectional. Invariant T cells like MAIT and iNKT could partly confound the zero-insertion analyses.

The V end lost 6 bases, the J end lost 4 bases, and 16 bases lay between the germline ends. This CDR3 region has 15 residues. The germline gives CDR1 ENHRY, CDR2 SYGVKD. The cDNA had a unique molecular identifier and a template-switch universal primer site. Each CDR3 protein gets one entry after TCRdb re-called the 5' RACE reads with MiXCR. This sample has a few hundred thousand distinct CDR3 sequences, with roughly 9.5% found just once. The sample was also linked to a second study, of yellow fever vaccine responses in identical twins. Per that study: Reportedly, twins' vaccine T cell responses looked partly convergent and partly personalized.

The TCR was taken from a woman between 18 and 29 years old in good health. Sequencing was carried out using PBMCs. This chain joins TRBV10-3 and TRBJ1-5; no reliable D call. The CDR3 sequence: CAISTEDFKNQPQHF. In nucleotides, the CDR3 is TGTGCCATCAGCACCGAAGACTTCAAGAATCAGCCCCAGCATTTT.